A selection of T cell receptor beta chains follows, all from one sample in a study of blood T cell repertoires in COVID-19. Produced via immunoSEQ multiplex PCR; TCRdb's table is partial and in-frame only. The data contain 30,000 to 35,000 clones, about four fifths of them seen just once; the ten biggest clones take up roughly 40%. Sample: peripheral blood. These receptors came from a man older than 75 with active or convalescent COVID-19. The conserved cysteine and the conserved F or W are not part of the CDR3 here. Size is stated for part of the rows, as once, few or many counts, or as a class when the clone is expanded.

v_gene,abundance,j_gene,CDR3aa
TRBV7-9,-,TRBJ1-5,ASSLVGGNQPQH
TRBV5-4,-,TRBJ2-2,ASSLSGLNTGELF
TRBV19,-,TRBJ1-2,PSSMGGPGGEGYT
TRBV29-1,-,TRBJ1-1,SVAAGTGGRTEAF
TRBV19,-,TRBJ2-2,ASKDRASSGELF
TRBV2,-,TRBJ1-1,ASSEVGAGTNTEAF
TRBV9,-,TRBJ2-3,ASSPLAGINTDTQY
TRBV19,medium-sized,TRBJ1-1,ASSMTARTEAF
TRBV30,-,TRBJ1-1,AWGGGDTEAF
TRBV5-1,-,TRBJ2-7,ASSLEAGGSYEQY
TRBV9,few,TRBJ1-6,ASSVQGNNSPLH
TRBV27,-,TRBJ1-2,ASRGDTGASNGYT
TRBV10-1,-,TRBJ2-1,ASSDLAVGGEQF
TRBV5-1,-,TRBJ2-5,ASRTRTAQETQY
TRBV6-5,-,TRBJ1-5,ASNPQGGNQPQH
TRBV4-1,-,TRBJ2-3,ASSQGQGTSFTDTQY
TRBV15,-,TRBJ2-1,ATSSPGLASWEQF
TRBV7-2,-,TRBJ2-3,ASSPADTSIDTQY
TRBV9,-,TRBJ1-2,ASSPRTVANYGYT
TRBV5-1,-,TRBJ1-5,ASSLEAAGSGQPQH
TRBV2,-,TRBJ1-2,ASSSAVLNGYT
TRBV4-3,-,TRBJ2-7,ASSQEPGLHYEQY
TRBV3-1/TRBV3-2,once,TRBJ2-1,ASSQLPGSFNEQF
TRBV5-1,once,TRBJ1-5,ASREGQGNQPQH
TRBV27,-,TRBJ2-1,ASSLSGTGSTEQF
TRBV6-5,hyperexpanded,TRBJ2-4,ASTIAGEGDIQY
TRBV28,once,TRBJ1-2,ASRPGGGYGYT
TRBV10-3,-,TRBJ2-2,AISRQGAGDGELF
TRBV19,once,TRBJ1-1,ASSTSGGAGLYSEAF